This T cell receptor beta chain was profiled in a study of blood T cell repertoires in COVID-19. Study context: Acute and convalescent COVID-19 samples came from the United States, Italy and Spain. Nucleic acid was either cDNA or gDNA, and it came from T cells, B-cell-depleted T cells, or PBMCs.

Study processing details: Researchers report that nucleated cell counts were estimated from reference gene primer amplification. TCRdb keeps only in-frame clones here, not all; method: immunoSEQ multiplex PCR. The D gene and trimming were derived from the DNA, and the V and J assignments and clone size from that table. The sample yields roughly 220,000 clones, 80% to 90% seen once. Clinical histories supplied by participants themselves formed the basis of cohort assignment. Sequencing used PBMCs or T cells enriched from blood (not recorded which). The clonotype originates from a woman aged 18-29 years in a cohort exposed to, infected with or recovered from COVID-19 (not recorded which).

CDR3 sequence reads: CASSRQGPDEKLFF. The CDR3 DNA follows: TGCGCCAGCAGCCGACAGGGACCGGATGAAAAACTGTTTTTT. The chain links TRBV5-1 to TRBJ1-4; 7 bases are a match to TRBD1. This CDR3 spans 14 amino acids. Per germline, CDR1 SGHRS and CDR2 YFSETQ. Trimming cost V 4 bases and J 6 bases; bases outside gene matches: 6.